One sample yielded the 30 T cell receptor beta chains listed below, sequenced in a study of blood T cell repertoires in COVID-19. Only in-frame clones appear in the TCRdb table, and some are missing; sequencing was by immunoSEQ multiplex PCR. The sample carries 65,000 or so clones, about 88% recorded once. The sample was peripheral blood. Receptors originate from a man aged 60 to 69 with acute or convalescent COVID-19.

This chain connects TRBV3-1 (or the pseudogene TRBV3-2) to TRBJ1-6; D gene unclear. CDR1 is LGHDT and CDR2 is YNNKEL in the germline V gene (reference sequence). The V and J ends lost 3 bases and 5 bases respectively, with 5 bases between them. The CDR3 is 13 amino acids. The CDR3 sequence: CASSHSDNSPLHF. The CDR3, as DNA: TGTGCCAGCAGCCATTCGGATAATTCACCCCTCCACTTT.

The V gene is TRBV2, the J gene TRBJ1-1, with D possibly matching TRBD1 (5 bases). V lost 4 bases, J lost 1 base, and 7 bases lay in between. Germline loops: CDR1 SNHLY, CDR2 FYNNEI. The CDR3 extends over 13 amino acids. The CDR3 loop is CASSVGQNTEAFF. As DNA, the CDR3 is TGTGCCAGCAGTGTAGGACAGAACACTGAAGCTTTCTTT.

The chain carries TRBV4-1 and TRBJ1-1; D remains unclear. V dropped 4 bases and J dropped 9 bases, with 15 bases sitting between them. This CDR3 has 13 amino acids. Germline CDR1 reads MGHRA; CDR2 reads YSYEKL. The DNA of the CDR3 is TGCGCCAGCAGCCCTAGGATGAGCCTGAAAGCTTTCTTT. Translation gives CASSPRMSLKAFF.

This clone showed up just once. The rearrangement links TRBV30 to TRBJ1-3; TRBD1 is a possible D gene (5 bases). Trimming cost V 5 bases and J 6 bases, with 8 bases left between them. CDR1 is GTSNPN and CDR2 is SVGIG in the germline V gene (reference sequence). The CDR3 has 11 amino acids. The CDR3 reads CAWQGLNTIYF. The CDR3, as DNA: TGTGCCTGGCAGGGTTTAAACACCATATATTTT.

V and J are TRBV5-1 and TRBJ1-3; 9 bases map to TRBD1. Germline V gives CDR1 SGHRS, CDR2 YFSETQ. The CDR3 has 14 amino acids. The V segment lost 2 bases and the J segment 6 bases; nucleotides outside the gene matches: 3. The CDR3 coding sequence is TGCGCCAGCAGCTTACGACAGGGGGAAAACACCATATATTTT. Translating it yields CASSLRQGENTIYF.

This clone came up once. The CDR3 region has the DNA TGCGCCAGCAGCTTGGATGTTGCAGGGATACATGAAGCTTTCTTT. It codes for CASSLDVAGIHEAFF. The V call is TRBV5-1, the J call TRBJ1-1, with D possibly being TRBD1 (5 bases). Germline assignment: CDR1 SGHRS and CDR2 YFSETQ. CDR3 length equals 15 residues. V dropped 0 bases and J dropped 7 bases, with 16 bases sitting between them. The full variable domain, with the rest looked up from reference TRBV5-1 and TRBJ1-1, is KAGVTQTPRYLIKTRGQQVTLSCSPISGHRSVSWYQQTPGQGLQFLFEYFSETQRNKGNFPGRFSGRQFSNSRSEMNVSTLELGDSALYLCASSLDVAGIHEAFFGQGTRLTVV.

The chain is built from TRBV6-5 and TRBJ1-2, with TRBD1 matching over 9 bases. Germline CDR1 is MNHEY and CDR2 is SVGAGI. The trim removed 5 bases at V and 4 bases at J, leaving 8 bases unmatched. This CDR3 region has 15 residues. The CDR3 bases are TGTGCCAGCAGTCCGACCGGGACAGGGACCTATGGCTACACCTTC. This codes for CASSPTGTGTYGYTF.

The chain employs TRBV5-1 and TRBJ2-7, with D unresolved. V shed 0 bases and J shed 0 bases, with 7 bases lying between them. CDR1 and CDR2 from the germline V gene are SGHRS and YFSETQ. The CDR3 runs 14 residues. CDR3 in DNA: TGCGCCAGCAGCTTGGTCTCCGGCTCCTACGAGCAGTACTTC. It specifies CASSLVSGSYEQYF.

V usage is TRBV27 and J usage is TRBJ1-1; D gene uncertain. The CDR3 consists of 13 residues. Trimming left V 5 bases short and J 4 bases short, with 11 bases between. Germline V gene data show CDR1 as MNHEY and CDR2 as SMNVEV (reference sequence). This CDR3 is CASSTKRSTEAFF. CDR3 nucleotides: TGTGCCAGCAGTACAAAGCGGAGCACTGAAGCTTTCTTT.

A single count supports this clone. J is TRBJ1-1 and V is TRBV11-2; TRBD1 agrees at 8 bases. Losses at the gene ends were 5 bases for V and 0 bases for J; bases not matched to a gene: 5. Germline-derived CDR1 and CDR2 are SGHAT and FQNNGV. CDR3 length: 15 residues. CDR3 amino acids: CASSQTTGVNTEAFF. The CDR3 DNA sequence: TGTGCCAGCAGCCAGACGACAGGGGTGAACACTGAAGCTTTCTTT.

The chain uses TRBV6-5 and TRBJ1-2, with D possibly matching TRBD1 (6 bases). The CDR3 has 14 amino acids. Germline loops: CDR1 MNHEY, CDR2 SVGAGI. V gave up 2 bases and J gave up 9 bases, with 16 bases separating them. CDR3 nucleotides: TGTGCCAGCAGTTACGATCCACAGGGCGGACGCTACACCTTC. Protein: CASSYDPQGGRYTF.

This sequence joins TRBV5-6 and TRBJ1-5, with a weak D call TRBD1 (6 bases). Trimming shortened V by 6 bases and J by 6 bases, and 16 bases separated the two germline ends. Germline V gene lookup returns CDR1 SGHDT and CDR2 YYEEEE. This CDR3 region has 14 residues. The CDR3 nucleotides are TGTGCCAGCAACCTGGGGGGGGGCGGTCAGCCCCAGCATTTT. This sequence encodes CASNLGGGGQPQHF.

The chain employs TRBV18 and TRBJ1-2, with D hard to call. Germline V lookup: CDR1 KGHSH, CDR2 LQKENI. Trimming pared 1 base from V and 2 bases from J, leaving 11 bases between. The CDR3 extends over 15 amino acids. The CDR3 DNA follows: TGTGCCAGCTCACCACTACTACACCAAAACTATGGCTACACCTTC. Encoded protein: CASSPLLHQNYGYTF.

The chain joins TRBV7-6 to TRBJ1-2; D is possibly TRBD1 (5 bases). The germline V gene has CDR1 SGHVS and CDR2 FNYEAQ. The germline V and J ends were trimmed by 0 bases and 8 bases, with 16 bases remaining between them. The CDR3 has 15 amino acids. The CDR3 DNA sequence: TGTGCCAGCAGCTTAGCCGTTCAGGGCTTGGGAGGCTACACCTTC. The encoded protein is CASSLAVQGLGGYTF. Full variable domain (remainder filled in from reference TRBV7-6 and TRBJ1-2): GAGVSQSPRYKVTKRGQDVALRCDPISGHVSLYWYRQALGQGPEFLTYFNYEAQQDKSGLPNDRFSAERPEGSISTLTIQRTEQRDSAMYRCASSLAVQGLGGYTFGSGTRLTVV.

The chain combines TRBV3-1 (or the pseudogene TRBV3-2) with TRBJ2-7, with 12 bases that match TRBD2. The CDR3 consists of 14 residues. Germline CDR1 LGHDT, CDR2 YNNKEL (reference sequence). V lost 4 bases to trimming and J lost 5 bases; unmatched junction nucleotides: 3. The CDR3 nucleotides are TGTGCCAGCAGCCTGACTAGCGGGGGTAACGAGCAGTACTTC. It specifies CASSLTSGGNEQYF.

The chain has TRBV7-9 and TRBJ2-1, with a possible D match to TRBD2 (6 bases). This CDR3 comprises 11 residues. V dropped 5 bases and J dropped 12 bases, with 11 bases sitting between them. The germline gives CDR1 SEHNR, CDR2 FQNEAQ (reference sequence). The chain's CDR3 is CASSKVEGQFF. CDR3 nucleotide sequence: TGTGCCAGCAGCAAAGTGGAGGGGCAGTTCTTC.

The rearrangement uses TRBV7-9 and TRBJ2-7; possible D gene TRBD2, 6 bases. Germline V gene lookup returns CDR1 SEHNR and CDR2 FQNEAQ (reference sequence). This CDR3 region has 13 residues. V was pared by 3 bases and J by 6 bases, with 12 bases between. CDR3 amino acids: CASSFIWGGEQYF. CDR3 DNA: TGTGCCAGCAGCTTTATTTGGGGAGGCGAGCAGTACTTC.

V usage is TRBV9 and J usage is TRBJ1-2, with 8 bases that match TRBD1. The trim removed 4 bases at V and 8 bases at J, leaving 4 bases unmatched. This CDR3 contains 12 residues. Looked up from germline, CDR1 is SGDLS and CDR2 is YYNGEE. For the CDR3, the DNA is TGTGCCAGCAGCCCCCGGACAGGGGGCTACACCTTC. It specifies CASSPRTGGYTF.

V usage is TRBV3-1 (or the pseudogene TRBV3-2) and J usage is TRBJ2-2; D remains ambiguous. The CDR3 consists of 12 residues. The germline CDR1 and CDR2 sequences are LGHDT and YNNKEL (reference sequence). V lost 3 bases and J 7 bases, leaving 6 bases between the germline ends. The CDR3 sequence is CASSQQNGELFF. The CDR3 DNA sequence: TGTGCCAGCAGCCAGCAGAACGGGGAGCTGTTTTTT.

The CDR3 DNA is TGTGCCAGTACCGACGGGGGGCGAAACACCGGGGAGCTGTTTTTT. Translating gives CASTDGGRNTGELFF. The rearrangement uses TRBV19 and TRBJ2-2; possible D gene TRBD2, 7 bases. Germline lookup yields CDR1 LNHDA and CDR2 SQIVND (reference sequence). V was pared by 7 bases and J by 2 bases, with 14 bases between. The CDR3 covers 15 residues.

V usage is TRBV2 and J usage is TRBJ2-3; 9 bases match TRBD2. The CDR3 is 15 residues long. Germline V lookup: CDR1 SNHLY, CDR2 FYNNEI. Losses at the gene ends were 6 bases for V and 5 bases for J; bases not matched to a gene: 9. The CDR3 nucleotides are TGTGCCAGCAGGGAGCTAGCGGGGAGGGGAGATACGCAGTATTTT. Translating it yields CASRELAGRGDTQYF. The full variable domain, with the rest looked up from reference TRBV2 and TRBJ2-3, is EPEVTQTPSHQVTQMGQEVILRCVPISNHLYFYWYRQILGQKVEFLVSFYNNEISEKSEIFDDQFSVERPDGSNFTLKIRSTKLEDSAMYFCASRELAGRGDTQYFGPGTRLTVL.

The chain carries TRBV3-1 (or the pseudogene TRBV3-2) and TRBJ1-2; perhaps TRBD1 as D (5 bases). The germline V gene encodes CDR1 LGHDT and CDR2 YNNKEL (reference sequence). The CDR3 covers 14 residues. The germline V and J ends were trimmed by 0 bases and 6 bases, with 11 bases remaining between them. The CDR3 loop is CASSQEPTVDGYTF. CDR3 in DNA: TGTGCCAGCAGCCAAGAGCCGACAGTTGATGGCTACACCTTC.

V usage is TRBV6-5 and J usage is TRBJ2-7; 9 nucleotides match TRBD1. Germline values: CDR1 MNHEY, CDR2 SVGAGI. The CDR3 is made up of 13 amino acids. CDR3 sequence (DNA): TGTGCTGCTCTACGGGACAGGGACTACGAGCAGTACTTC. It specifies CAALRDRDYEQYF.

CDR3 sequence reads: CASSGQGSEQFF. CDR3 DNA: TGTGCCAGCAGTGGACAGGGGTCTGAGCAGTTCTTC. The rearrangement links TRBV2 to TRBJ2-1; 8 nucleotides match TRBD1. This CDR3 is 12 amino acids long. Germline CDR1 SNHLY, CDR2 FYNNEI. The junction had 2 bases not matched to a gene; V was cut back by 4 bases and J by 9 bases.

The chain combines TRBV27 with TRBJ1-4; 9 bases are a match to TRBD1. In germline, CDR1 is MNHEY, CDR2 SMNVEV (reference sequence). The CDR3 is 12 amino acids. The V and J ends lost 6 bases and 7 bases, in that order; junction bases with no gene match: 0. In DNA, the CDR3 is TGTGCCAGCAGGGACAGGGGTGAAAAACTGTTTTTT. This translates into CASRDRGEKLFF.

The V gene is TRBV5-4, the J gene TRBJ1-2; 9 bases map to TRBD1. CDR1 is SGHNT, CDR2 YYREEE, per germline (reference sequence). Unmatched junction bases numbered 7, after V lost 5 bases and J lost 2 bases. The CDR3 has 15 residues. The CDR3 DNA reads TGTGCCAGCAGTCCTGGACAGGGGCCCAACTATGGCTACACCTTC. The encoded protein is CASSPGQGPNYGYTF.

V and J are TRBV14 and TRBJ1-1, with 8 bases identical to TRBD1. J gave up 6 bases and V 4 bases, and 10 bases lay outside the gene matches. In germline, CDR1 is SGHDN, CDR2 FVKESK. This CDR3 region has 15 residues. CDR3 sequence reads: CASSLAPRGQAEAFF. In nucleotides, the CDR3 is TGTGCCAGCAGCCTCGCGCCCAGGGGGCAGGCTGAAGCTTTCTTT.

The chain combines TRBV10-3 with TRBJ2-7; 11 positions agree with TRBD2. This CDR3 spans 15 amino acids. Germline trimming cut 2 bases from V and 3 bases from J; bases unmatched to any gene: 3. Germline CDR1 ENHRY, CDR2 SYGVKD. The CDR3 here is CAISETSGGYYEQYF. The DNA for the CDR3 is TGTGCCATCAGTGAGACTAGCGGGGGTTACTACGAGCAGTACTTC.

The V gene is TRBV2, the J gene TRBJ1-5; no clear D gene. The CDR3 sequence is 13 residues long. Germline V lookup: CDR1 SNHLY, CDR2 FYNNEI. Trimming removed 4 bases from V and 4 bases from J, with 8 bases in between. The CDR3 nucleotides are TGTGCCAGCAGTGCCCGAGGTAATCAGCCCCAGCATTTT. Translating gives CASSARGNQPQHF.

In its sample, this clone was seen a few times. The chain joins TRBV28 to TRBJ2-7; 8 bases are a match to TRBD1. Unmatched junction bases numbered 7, after V lost 7 bases and J lost 2 bases. Germline V gene data show CDR1 as MDHEN and CDR2 as SYDVKM. The CDR3 is 14 amino acids. In DNA, the CDR3 is TGTGCCAGCAACCCTACAGGGGGGACCTACGAGCAGTACTTC. Its translation: CASNPTGGTYEQYF.